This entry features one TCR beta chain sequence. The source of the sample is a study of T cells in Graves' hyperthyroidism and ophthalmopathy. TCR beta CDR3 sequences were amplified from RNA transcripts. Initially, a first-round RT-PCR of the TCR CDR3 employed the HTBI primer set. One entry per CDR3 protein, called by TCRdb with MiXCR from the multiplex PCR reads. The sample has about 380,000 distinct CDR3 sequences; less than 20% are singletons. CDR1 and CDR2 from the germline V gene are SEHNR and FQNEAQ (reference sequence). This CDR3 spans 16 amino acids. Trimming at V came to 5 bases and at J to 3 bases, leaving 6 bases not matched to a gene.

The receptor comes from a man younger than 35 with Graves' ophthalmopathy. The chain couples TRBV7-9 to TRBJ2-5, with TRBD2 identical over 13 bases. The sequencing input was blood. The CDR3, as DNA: TGTGCCAGCAGCGTAACCGGGACTAGCGGGAAAGAGACCCAGTACTTC. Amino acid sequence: CASSVTGTSGKETQYF.